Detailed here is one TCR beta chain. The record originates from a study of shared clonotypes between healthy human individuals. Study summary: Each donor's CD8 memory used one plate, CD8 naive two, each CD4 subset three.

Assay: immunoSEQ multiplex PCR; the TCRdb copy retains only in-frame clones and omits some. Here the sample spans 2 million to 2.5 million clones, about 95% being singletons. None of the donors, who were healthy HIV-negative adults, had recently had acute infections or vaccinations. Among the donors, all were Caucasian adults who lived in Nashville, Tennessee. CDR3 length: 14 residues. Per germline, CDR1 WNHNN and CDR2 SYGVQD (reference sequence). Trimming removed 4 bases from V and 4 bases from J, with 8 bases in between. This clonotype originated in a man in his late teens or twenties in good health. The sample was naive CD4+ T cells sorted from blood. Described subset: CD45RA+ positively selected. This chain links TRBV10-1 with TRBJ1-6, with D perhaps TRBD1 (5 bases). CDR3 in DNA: TGCGCCAGCAGTGCTGGGGGATATAATTCACCCCTCCACTTT. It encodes CASSAGGYNSPLHF.